Listed here are 15 T cell receptor beta chains from one sample, sequenced in a study of T cell responses to AZD1222 COVID-19 vaccine. TCRdb's table, derived via immunoSEQ multiplex PCR, lists solely in-frame clones and lacks some. Found here are around 160,000 clones, about 93% of them singletons; the top ten hold approximately 2%. The material sequenced was peripheral blood, taken on day 0 of AZD1222 vaccination. The receptors originated from an adult in good health.

The table lists this clone with a few counts. The chain couples TRBV5-6 to TRBJ2-7; TRBD1 is a possible D gene (5 bases). Trimming removed 1 base at V and 0 bases at J, with 8 bases between. This CDR3 has 14 amino acids. CDR1 SGHDT and CDR2 YYEEEE come from the germline V gene. CDR3 sequence (DNA): TGTGCCAGCAGCTTGCGACAGAGCTCCTACGAGCAGTACTTC. Translating gives CASSLRQSSYEQYF.

J is TRBJ1-1 and V is TRBV12-3 or TRBV12-4, with D uncertain. The CDR3 loop spans 13 amino acids. V was trimmed by 3 bases and J by 1 base, leaving 6 bases between them. This chain's CDR3 is CASSFAENTEAFF. In DNA, the CDR3 is TGTGCCAGCAGTTTTGCGGAGAACACTGAAGCTTTCTTT.

The rearrangement links TRBV15 to TRBJ2-3; 8 bases line up with TRBD2. The junction had 7 bases not matched to a gene; V was cut back by 3 bases and J by 5 bases. This CDR3 is 15 amino acids long. CDR1 is LNHNV and CDR2 is YYDKDF in the germline V gene (reference sequence). The DNA for the CDR3 is TGTGCCACCAGCAGGGGACTAGTGGGAGGAGATACGCAGTATTTT. The encoded protein is CATSRGLVGGDTQYF.

The gene calls are TRBV13 and TRBJ2-2, with D perhaps matching TRBD2 (5 bases). The CDR3 is made up of 18 amino acids. Per the germline V gene, CDR1 is PRHDT and CDR2 is FYEKMQ (reference sequence). Trimming left V 5 bases short and J 1 base short, with 20 bases between. The CDR3 DNA follows: TGTGCCAGCAGCCAAGGGTTAGCGTGGAGTAGGAACACCGGGGAGCTGTTTTTT. Encoded protein: CASSQGLAWSRNTGELFF.

The rearrangement joins TRBV9 to TRBJ2-1, with D perhaps matching TRBD1 or TRBD2 (6 bases each). Germline V gene lookup returns CDR1 SGDLS and CDR2 YYNGEE. V was clipped by 4 bases and J by 8 bases, with 19 bases between them. The CDR3 is 15 amino acids. The CDR3 loop is CASSYGTPKGDEQFF. CDR3 coding DNA: TGTGCCAGCAGCTACGGGACTCCCAAGGGGGATGAGCAGTTCTTC.

The CDR3 protein is CASSQGGISGNTIYF. In DNA, the CDR3 is TGTGCCAGCAGCCAAGGGGGGATCTCTGGAAACACCATATATTTT. V gene TRBV14 combines with J gene TRBJ1-3; tentative D call: TRBD1 (5 bases). The CDR3 sequence is 15 residues long. V lost 1 base and J lost 0, with 7 bases in between. CDR1 and CDR2 (germline): SGHDN, FVKESK. Drawing the rest from reference TRBV14 and TRBJ1-3, the complete variable domain is EAGVTQFPSHSVIEKGQTVTLRCDPISGHDNLYWYRRVMGKEIKFLLHFVKESKQDESGMPNNRFLAERTGGTYSTLKVQPAELEDSGVYFCASSQGGISGNTIYFGEGSWLTVV.

J is TRBJ2-5 and V is TRBV5-6; a weak D match, TRBD2 (5 bases). Germline values: CDR1 SGHDT, CDR2 YYEEEE. Trimming took off 4 bases at V and 4 bases at J, with 11 bases between the two ends. The CDR3 length is 13 residues. CDR3 nucleotides: TGTGCCAGCAGCGGGAACCGGGGAGAGACCCAGTACTTC. Amino acids: CASSGNRGETQYF.

The V call is TRBV5-6, the J call TRBJ2-1, with TRBD2 as a possible D gene (5 bases). Germline V CDR1 and CDR2: SGHDT, YYEEEE. The V gene lost 1 base and the J gene lost 8 bases, with 16 bases spanning the gap. CDR3 length: 15 residues. CDR3 region: CASSLWSSSGYEQFF. The CDR3 DNA reads as TGTGCCAGCAGCTTGTGGTCTAGCAGTGGCTATGAGCAGTTCTTC.

V is TRBV27 and J is TRBJ1-6; possibly TRBD1 for D (6 bases). The germline V gene has CDR1 MNHEY and CDR2 SMNVEV (reference sequence). CDR3 length: 15 residues. The V gene lost 2 bases and the J gene lost 7 bases, with 12 bases spanning the gap. DNA for the CDR3: TGTGCCAGCAGTTTAAGTGGGACAAACAATTCACCCCTCCACTTT. Amino acid sequence: CASSLSGTNNSPLHF.

The J gene is TRBJ1-2, the V gene TRBV23-1; D possibly corresponds to TRBD1 (5 bases). TRBV23-1 is annotated as an ORF whose role is uncertain. The germline V and J ends were trimmed by 5 bases and 8 bases, with 18 bases remaining between them. CDR3 length: 14 amino acids. The CDR3 region has the DNA TGCGCCAGCAGTGCTCCGGGACCTCCCTACGGCTACACCTTC. As protein: CASSAPGPPYGYTF.

The chain carries TRBV2 and TRBJ2-7, with TRBD1 matching 10 bases. The CDR3 spans 14 residues. V trimming: 8 bases; J trimming: 3 bases; junction bases outside the gene matches: 7. CDR1 and CDR2 (germline): SNHLY, FYNNEI. CDR3: CASVTDRGVYEQYF. DNA of the CDR3: TGTGCCAGCGTTACGGACAGGGGGGTCTACGAGCAGTACTTC.

The J gene is TRBJ2-2, the V gene TRBV6-4; no reliable D call. This CDR3 comprises 13 residues. Trimming cost V 2 bases and J 0 bases, with 1 base left between them. CDR1 and CDR2 (germline): MRHNA, SNTAGT. DNA for the CDR3: TGTGCCAGCAGTGACACGAACACCGGGGAGCTGTTTTTT. It encodes CASSDTNTGELFF.

This rearrangement joins TRBV2 to TRBJ1-1; no clear D gene. Trimming took 7 bases from V and 2 from J, leaving 11 bases between them. This CDR3 spans 13 amino acids. CDR1 is SNHLY and CDR2 is FYNNEI in the germline V gene. The chain's CDR3 is CASIIRVNTEAFF. The CDR3 nucleotides are TGTGCCAGCATCATACGGGTAAACACTGAAGCTTTCTTT.

The chain employs TRBV5-6 and TRBJ1-2, with 7 positions matching TRBD1. The J segment lost 4 bases and the V segment lost 2 bases, leaving 8 bases of the junction unmatched. Germline V lookup: CDR1 SGHDT, CDR2 YYEEEE. This CDR3 is 15 amino acids long. CDR3 amino acids: CASSFEGAGGYGYTF. The CDR3 DNA sequence: TGTGCCAGCAGCTTCGAGGGGGCAGGAGGCTATGGCTACACCTTC.

V and J are TRBV11-2 and TRBJ2-7; 11 bases match TRBD2. Germline V gives CDR1 SGHAT, CDR2 FQNNGV. The V segment lost 4 bases and the J segment 6 bases; nucleotides outside the gene matches: 11. The CDR3 runs 16 residues. The CDR3 reads CASSSRWTSGSGEQYF. DNA for the CDR3: TGTGCCAGCAGCTCACGCTGGACTAGCGGGTCTGGCGAGCAGTACTTC.